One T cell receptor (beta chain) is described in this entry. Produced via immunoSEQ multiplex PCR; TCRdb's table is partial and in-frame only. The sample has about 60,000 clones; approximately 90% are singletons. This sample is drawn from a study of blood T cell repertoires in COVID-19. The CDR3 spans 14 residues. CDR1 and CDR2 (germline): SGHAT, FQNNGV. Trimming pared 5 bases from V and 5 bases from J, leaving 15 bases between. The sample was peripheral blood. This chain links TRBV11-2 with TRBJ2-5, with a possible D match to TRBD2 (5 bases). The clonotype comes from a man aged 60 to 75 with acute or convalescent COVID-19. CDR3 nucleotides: TGTGCCAGCAGCATAACAGCGGCGCCGGAGACCCAGTACTTC. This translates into CASSITAAPETQYF.